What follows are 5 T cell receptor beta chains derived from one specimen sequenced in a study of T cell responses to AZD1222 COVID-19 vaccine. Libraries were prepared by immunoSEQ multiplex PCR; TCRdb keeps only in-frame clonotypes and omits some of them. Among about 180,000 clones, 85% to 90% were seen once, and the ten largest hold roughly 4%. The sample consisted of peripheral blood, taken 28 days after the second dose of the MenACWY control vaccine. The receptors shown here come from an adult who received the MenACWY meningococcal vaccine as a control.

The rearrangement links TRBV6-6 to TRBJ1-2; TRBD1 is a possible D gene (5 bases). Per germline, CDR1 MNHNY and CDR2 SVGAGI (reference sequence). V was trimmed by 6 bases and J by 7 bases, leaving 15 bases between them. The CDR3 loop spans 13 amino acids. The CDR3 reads CASRDGDSGGYTF. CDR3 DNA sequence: TGTGCCAGCAGGGACGGGGACTCGGGTGGCTACACCTTC.

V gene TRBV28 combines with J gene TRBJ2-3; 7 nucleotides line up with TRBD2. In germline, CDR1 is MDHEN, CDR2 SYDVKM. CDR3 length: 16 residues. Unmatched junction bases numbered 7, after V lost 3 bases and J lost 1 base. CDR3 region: CASSFGWGRGTDTQYF. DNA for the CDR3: TGTGCCAGCAGTTTTGGTTGGGGGAGGGGCACAGATACGCAGTATTTT.

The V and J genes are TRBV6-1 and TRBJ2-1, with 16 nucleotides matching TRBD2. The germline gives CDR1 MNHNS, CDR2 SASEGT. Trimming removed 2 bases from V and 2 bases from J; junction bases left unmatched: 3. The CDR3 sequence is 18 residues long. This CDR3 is CASSEIGTSGRAYNEQFF. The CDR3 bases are TGTGCCAGCAGTGAAATTGGGACTAGCGGGAGGGCCTACAATGAGCAGTTCTTC.

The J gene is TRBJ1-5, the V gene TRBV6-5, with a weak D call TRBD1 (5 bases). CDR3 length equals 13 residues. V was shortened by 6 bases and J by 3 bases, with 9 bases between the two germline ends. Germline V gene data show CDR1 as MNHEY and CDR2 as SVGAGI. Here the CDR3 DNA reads TGTGCCAGCAGACGGGGCATCAATCAGCCCCAGCATTTT. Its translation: CASRRGINQPQHF.

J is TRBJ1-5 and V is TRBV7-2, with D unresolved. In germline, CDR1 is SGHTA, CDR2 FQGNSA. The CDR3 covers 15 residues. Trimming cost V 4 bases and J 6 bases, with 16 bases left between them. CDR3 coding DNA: TGTGCCAGCAGCTCGTCCTGGGGAGGCATTCAGCCCCAGCATTTT. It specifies CASSSSWGGIQPQHF. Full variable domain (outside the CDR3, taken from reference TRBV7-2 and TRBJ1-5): GAGVSQSPSNKVTEKGKDVELRCDPISGHTALYWYRQSLGQGLEFLIYFQGNSAPDKSGLPSDRFSAERTGGSVSTLTIQRTQQEDSAVYLCASSSSWGGIQPQHFGDGTRLSIL.